What follows is one T cell receptor beta chain and its context. Its antigen is as yet unknown. The data are from a study of cytomegalovirus exposure and HLA in healthy donors. Study information: Findings of an earlier analysis included about 120 million unique TCR beta sequences from 200 million or so T cells. General observations from the study: Donors were assumed by presence/absence analyses to have roughly uniform sequencing depth. The study reported that TCR beta sequences accurately predicted HLA-A and HLA-B alleles in most subjects. In a later analysis, TCR beta V- and J-gene trimming was associated with a missense DCLRE1C variant.

This CDR3 is 16 amino acids long. CDR1 and CDR2 from the germline V gene are SGHTA and FQGTGA. V lost 5 bases to trimming and J lost 3 bases; unmatched junction nucleotides: 6. The PCR had 60 Vbeta and 13 Jbeta primers. Clones were sequenced by immunoSEQ multiplex PCR, and TCRdb holds only the in-frame ones, with some missing. Among about 96,000 clones listed, approximately 72% were seen once. The sequenced sample consisted of PBMCs. This receptor was identified in a female donor in good health and CMV-seropositive. V is TRBV7-3 and J is TRBJ2-1; 11 nucleotides line up with TRBD2. The CDR3 spells CASSGSGRAVYNEQFF. The CDR3 DNA follows: TGTGCCAGCAGCGGTAGCGGGAGGGCCGTCTACAATGAGCAGTTCTTC. The full variable domain, with the rest looked up from reference TRBV7-3 and TRBJ2-1, is GAGVSQTPSNKVTEKGKYVELRCDPISGHTALYWYRQSLGQGPEFLIYFQGTGAADDSGLPNDRFFAVRPEGSVSTLKIQRTERGDSAVYLCASSGSGRAVYNEQFFGPGTRLTVL.